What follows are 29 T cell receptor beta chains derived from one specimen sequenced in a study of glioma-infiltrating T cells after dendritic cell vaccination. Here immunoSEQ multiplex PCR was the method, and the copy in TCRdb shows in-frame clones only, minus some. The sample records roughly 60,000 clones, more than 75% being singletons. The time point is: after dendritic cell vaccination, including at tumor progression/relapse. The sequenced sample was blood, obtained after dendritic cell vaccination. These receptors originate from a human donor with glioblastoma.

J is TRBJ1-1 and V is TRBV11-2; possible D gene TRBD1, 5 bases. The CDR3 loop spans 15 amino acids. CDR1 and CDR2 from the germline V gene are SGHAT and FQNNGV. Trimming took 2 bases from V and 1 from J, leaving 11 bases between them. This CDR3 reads CASSLSGSPNTEAFF. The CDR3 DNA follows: TGTGCCAGCAGCTTATCAGGGTCCCCGAACACTGAAGCTTTCTTT.

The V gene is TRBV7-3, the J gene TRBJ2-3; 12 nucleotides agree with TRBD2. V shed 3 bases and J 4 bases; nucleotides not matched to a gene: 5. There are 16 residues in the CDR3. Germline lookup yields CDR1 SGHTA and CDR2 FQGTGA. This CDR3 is CASSFRLAGEADTQYF. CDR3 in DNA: TGTGCCAGCAGCTTCAGACTAGCGGGAGAGGCAGATACGCAGTATTTT.

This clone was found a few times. The CDR3 protein is CASSWGGSSGEQYF. The CDR3 coding sequence is TGTGCCAGCAGCTGGGGGGGGAGTAGTGGGGAGCAGTACTTC. The chain carries TRBV7-9 and TRBJ2-7, with 7 bases lining up with TRBD2. The CDR3 totals 14 residues. J was trimmed by 7 bases and V by 4 bases; bases with no gene match: 10. Per the germline V gene, CDR1 is SEHNR and CDR2 is FQNEAQ (reference sequence). The entire variable domain, with the rest obtained from reference TRBV7-9 and TRBJ2-7, is as follows: DTGVSQNPRHKITKRGQNVTFRCDPISEHNRLYWYRQTLGQGPEFLTYFQNEAQLEKSRLLSDRFSAERPKGSFSTLEIQRTEQGDSAMYLCASSWGGSSGEQYFGPGTRLTVT.

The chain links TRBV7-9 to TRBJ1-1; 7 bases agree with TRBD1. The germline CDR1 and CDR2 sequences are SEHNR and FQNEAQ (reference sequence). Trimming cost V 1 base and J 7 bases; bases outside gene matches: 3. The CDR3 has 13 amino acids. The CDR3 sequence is CASSLEQGSEAFF. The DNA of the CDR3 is TGTGCCAGCAGCTTAGAACAGGGGAGTGAAGCTTTCTTT.

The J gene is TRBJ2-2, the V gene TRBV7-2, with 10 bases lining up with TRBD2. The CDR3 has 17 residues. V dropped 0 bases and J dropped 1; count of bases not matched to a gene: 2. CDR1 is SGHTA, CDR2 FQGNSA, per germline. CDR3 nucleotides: TGTGCCAGCAGCTTAGCGCTAGCGGGGGTGAACACCGGGGAGCTGTTTTTT. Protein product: CASSLALAGVNTGELFF.

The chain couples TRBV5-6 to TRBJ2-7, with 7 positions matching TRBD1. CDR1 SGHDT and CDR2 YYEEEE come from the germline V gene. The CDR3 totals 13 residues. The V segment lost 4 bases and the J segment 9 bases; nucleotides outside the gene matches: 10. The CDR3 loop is CASSRNQGDGQYF. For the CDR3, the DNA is TGTGCCAGCAGCCGAAACCAGGGGGATGGGCAGTACTTC.

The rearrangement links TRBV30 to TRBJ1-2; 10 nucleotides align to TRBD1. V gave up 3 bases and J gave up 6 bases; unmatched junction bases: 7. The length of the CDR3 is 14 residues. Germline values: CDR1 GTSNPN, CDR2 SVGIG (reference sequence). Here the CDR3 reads CAWRASDRGNGYTF. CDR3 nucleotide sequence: TGTGCCTGGAGAGCCTCGGACAGGGGGAATGGCTACACCTTC.

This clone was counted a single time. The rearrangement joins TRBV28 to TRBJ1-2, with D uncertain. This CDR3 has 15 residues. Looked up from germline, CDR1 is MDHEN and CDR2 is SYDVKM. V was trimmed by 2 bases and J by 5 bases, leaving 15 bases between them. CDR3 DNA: TGTGCCAGCAGTTTAAGCCGCGGTGCCTGGTATGGCTACACCTTC. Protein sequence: CASSLSRGAWYGYTF.

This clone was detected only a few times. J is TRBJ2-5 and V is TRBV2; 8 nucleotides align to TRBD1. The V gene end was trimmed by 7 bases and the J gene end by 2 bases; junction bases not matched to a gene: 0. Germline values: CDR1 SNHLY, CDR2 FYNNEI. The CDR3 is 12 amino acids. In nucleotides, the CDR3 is TGTGCCAGCAACAGGGGGCAAGAGACCCAGTACTTC. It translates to CASNRGQETQYF.

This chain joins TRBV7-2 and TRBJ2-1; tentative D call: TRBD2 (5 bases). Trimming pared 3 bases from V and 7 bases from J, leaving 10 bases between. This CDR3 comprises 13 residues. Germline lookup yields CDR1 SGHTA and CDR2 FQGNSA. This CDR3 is CASSFRGGNEQFF. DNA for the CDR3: TGTGCCAGCAGCTTCAGAGGCGGGAATGAGCAGTTCTTC.

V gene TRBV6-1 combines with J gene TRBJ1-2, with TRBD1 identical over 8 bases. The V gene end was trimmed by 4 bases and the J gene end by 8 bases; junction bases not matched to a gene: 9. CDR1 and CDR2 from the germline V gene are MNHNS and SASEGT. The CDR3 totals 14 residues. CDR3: CASSGLQGVEGYTF. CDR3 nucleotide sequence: TGTGCCAGCAGTGGTCTACAGGGGGTGGAGGGCTACACCTTC.

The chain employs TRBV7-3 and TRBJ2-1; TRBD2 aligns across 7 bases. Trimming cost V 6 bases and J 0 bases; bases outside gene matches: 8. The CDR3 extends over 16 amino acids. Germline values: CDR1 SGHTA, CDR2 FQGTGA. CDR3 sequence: CASRSFGRSSYNEQFF. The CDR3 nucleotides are TGTGCCAGCAGATCCTTCGGGAGGAGCTCCTACAATGAGCAGTTCTTC.

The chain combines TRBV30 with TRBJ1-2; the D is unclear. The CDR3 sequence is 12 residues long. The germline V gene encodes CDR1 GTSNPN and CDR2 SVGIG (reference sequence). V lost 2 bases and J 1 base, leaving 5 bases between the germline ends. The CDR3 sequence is CAWSPDNYGYTF. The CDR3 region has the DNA TGTGCCTGGAGTCCAGATAACTATGGCTACACCTTC.

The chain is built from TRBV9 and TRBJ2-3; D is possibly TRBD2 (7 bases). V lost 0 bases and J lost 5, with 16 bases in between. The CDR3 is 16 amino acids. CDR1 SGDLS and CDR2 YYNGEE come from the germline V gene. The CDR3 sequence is CASSVGRGGRGDTQYF. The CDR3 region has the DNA TGTGCCAGCAGCGTAGGGAGGGGGGGCCGAGGAGATACGCAGTATTTT.

The CDR3 nucleotides are TGTGCCAGCAGCCTAGTGACAGGGGGTATCTACGAGCAGTACTTC. Its translation is CASSLVTGGIYEQYF. The chain combines TRBV7-4 with TRBJ2-7; 9 nucleotides line up with TRBD1. V lost 5 bases and J lost 3; bases outside the gene matches: 8. Germline assignment: CDR1 SGHVT and CDR2 SQSDAQ. This CDR3 region has 15 residues.

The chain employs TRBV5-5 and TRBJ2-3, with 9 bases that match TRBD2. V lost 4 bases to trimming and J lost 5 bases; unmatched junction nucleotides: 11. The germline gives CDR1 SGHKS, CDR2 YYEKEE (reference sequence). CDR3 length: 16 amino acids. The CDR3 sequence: CASSPRTSANLDTQYF. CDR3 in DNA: TGTGCCAGCAGCCCCAGGACTAGCGCGAACTTAGATACGCAGTATTTT.

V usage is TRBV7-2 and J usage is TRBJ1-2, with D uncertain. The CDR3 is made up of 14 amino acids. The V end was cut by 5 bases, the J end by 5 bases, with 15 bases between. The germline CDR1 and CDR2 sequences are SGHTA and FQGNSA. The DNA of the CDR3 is TGTGCCAGCAGCCATTCTACAGACTATTATGGCTACACCTTC. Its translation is CASSHSTDYYGYTF. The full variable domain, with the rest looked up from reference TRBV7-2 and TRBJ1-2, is GAGVSQSPSNKVTEKGKDVELRCDPISGHTALYWYRQSLGQGLEFLIYFQGNSAPDKSGLPSDRFSAERTGGSVSTLTIQRTQQEDSAVYLCASSHSTDYYGYTFGSGTRLTVV.

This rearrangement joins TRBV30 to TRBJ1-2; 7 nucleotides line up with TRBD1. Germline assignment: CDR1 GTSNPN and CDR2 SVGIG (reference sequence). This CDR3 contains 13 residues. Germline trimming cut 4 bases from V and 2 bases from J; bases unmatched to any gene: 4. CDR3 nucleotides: TGTGCCTGGACCTCGGGACAGAACTATGGCTACACCTTC. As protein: CAWTSGQNYGYTF. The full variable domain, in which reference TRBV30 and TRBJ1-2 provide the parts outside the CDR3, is SQTIHQWPATLVQPVGSPLSLECTVEGTSNPNLYWYRQAAGRGLQLLFYSVGIGQISSEVPQNLSASRPQDRQFILSSKKLLLSDSGFYLCAWTSGQNYGYTFGSGTRLTVV.

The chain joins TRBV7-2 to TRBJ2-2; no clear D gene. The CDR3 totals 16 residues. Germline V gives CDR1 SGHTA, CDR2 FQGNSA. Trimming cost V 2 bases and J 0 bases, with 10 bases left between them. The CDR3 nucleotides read TGTGCCAGCAGCTTAAGGAGCGCCTCGAACACCGGGGAGCTGTTTTTT. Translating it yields CASSLRSASNTGELFF.

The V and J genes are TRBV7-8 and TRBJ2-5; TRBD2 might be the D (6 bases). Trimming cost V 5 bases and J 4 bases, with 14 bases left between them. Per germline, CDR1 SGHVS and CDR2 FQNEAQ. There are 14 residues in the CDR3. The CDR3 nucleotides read TGTGCCAGCAGCCCTGAGGAGGGGCGAGAGACCCAGTACTTC. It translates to CASSPEEGRETQYF.

CDR3: CASSPGTHQETQYF. The DNA for the CDR3 is TGTGCCAGCAGCCCCGGGACTCACCAAGAGACCCAGTACTTC. V gene TRBV2 combines with J gene TRBJ2-5, with D possibly matching TRBD2 (6 bases). V dropped 6 bases and J dropped 0 bases, with 11 bases sitting between them. The CDR3 contains 14 residues. Germline V gene data show CDR1 as SNHLY and CDR2 as FYNNEI. The whole variable domain, remainder taken from reference TRBV2 and TRBJ2-5, is EPEVTQTPSHQVTQMGQEVILRCVPISNHLYFYWYRQILGQKVEFLVSFYNNEISEKSEIFDDQFSVERPDGSNFTLKIRSTKLEDSAMYFCASSPGTHQETQYFGPGTRLLVL.

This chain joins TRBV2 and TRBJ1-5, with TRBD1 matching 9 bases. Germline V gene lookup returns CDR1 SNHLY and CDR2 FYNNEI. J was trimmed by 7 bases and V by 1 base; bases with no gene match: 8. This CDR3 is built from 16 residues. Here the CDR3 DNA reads TGTGCCAGCAGTGAAGGGACAGGGGCCGGCGGACAGCCCCAGCATTTT. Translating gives CASSEGTGAGGQPQHF.

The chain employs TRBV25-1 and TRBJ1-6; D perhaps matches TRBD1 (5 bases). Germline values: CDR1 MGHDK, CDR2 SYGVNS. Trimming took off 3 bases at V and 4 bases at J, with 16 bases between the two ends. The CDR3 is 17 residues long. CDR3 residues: CASSDHRGLTYNSPLHF. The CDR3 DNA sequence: TGTGCCAGCAGTGACCACCGGGGACTTACTTATAATTCACCCCTCCACTTT.

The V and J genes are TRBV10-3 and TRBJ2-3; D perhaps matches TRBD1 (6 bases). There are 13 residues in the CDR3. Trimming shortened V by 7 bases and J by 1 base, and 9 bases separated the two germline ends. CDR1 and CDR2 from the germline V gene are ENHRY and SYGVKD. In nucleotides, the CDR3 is TGTGCCATCACCGAGGGGGGCACAGATACGCAGTATTTT. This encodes CAITEGGTDTQYF.

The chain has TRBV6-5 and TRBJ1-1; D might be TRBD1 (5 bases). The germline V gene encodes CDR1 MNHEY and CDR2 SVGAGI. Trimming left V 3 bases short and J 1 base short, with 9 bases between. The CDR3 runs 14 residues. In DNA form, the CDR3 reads TGTGCCAGCAGTTATCGGGGGGAGAACACTGAAGCTTTCTTT. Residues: CASSYRGENTEAFF.

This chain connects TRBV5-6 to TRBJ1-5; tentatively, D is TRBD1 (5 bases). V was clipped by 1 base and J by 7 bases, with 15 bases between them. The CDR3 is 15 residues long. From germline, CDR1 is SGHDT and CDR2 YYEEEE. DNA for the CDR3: TGTGCCAGCAGCTTGACCGGGGAGGGGAAACAGCCCCAGCATTTT. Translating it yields CASSLTGEGKQPQHF.

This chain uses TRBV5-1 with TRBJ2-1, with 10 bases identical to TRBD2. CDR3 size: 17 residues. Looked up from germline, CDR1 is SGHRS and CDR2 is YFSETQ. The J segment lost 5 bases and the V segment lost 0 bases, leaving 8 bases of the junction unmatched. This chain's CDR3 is CASSLGGIAGGHNEQFF. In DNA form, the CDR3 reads TGCGCCAGCAGCTTGGGAGGCATAGCGGGGGGTCACAATGAGCAGTTCTTC. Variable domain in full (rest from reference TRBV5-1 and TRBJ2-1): KAGVTQTPRYLIKTRGQQVTLSCSPISGHRSVSWYQQTPGQGLQFLFEYFSETQRNKGNFPGRFSGRQFSNSRSEMNVSTLELGDSALYLCASSLGGIAGGHNEQFFGPGTRLTVL.

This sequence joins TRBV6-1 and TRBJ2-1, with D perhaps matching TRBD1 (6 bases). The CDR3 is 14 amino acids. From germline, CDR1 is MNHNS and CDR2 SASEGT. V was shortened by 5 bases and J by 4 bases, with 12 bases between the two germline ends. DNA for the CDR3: TGTGCCAGCAGTCCGCAGGGGTCGTACAATGAGCAGTTCTTC. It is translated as CASSPQGSYNEQFF.

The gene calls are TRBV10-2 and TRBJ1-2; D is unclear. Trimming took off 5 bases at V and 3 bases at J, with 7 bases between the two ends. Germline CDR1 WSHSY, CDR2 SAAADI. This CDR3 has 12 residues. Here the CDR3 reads CASSSLDYGYTF. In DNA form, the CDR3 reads TGCGCCAGCAGTTCCCTCGACTATGGCTACACCTTC.